The 31 T cell receptor beta chains below come from one sample, sequenced in a study of post-analysis software for immune sequencing data. General study findings and limits: Four to six TRBV segments were more frequent in patients than controls; TRBV5-6, TRBV5-1 and TRBV20-1 belonged to this group.

Every TCR beta cDNA library bore unique molecular identifiers. MiXCR, applied by TCRdb to the PCR reads, yields one record per CDR3 protein. Found here are 750,000 to 950,000 distinct CDR3 sequences, roughly 50% of them singletons; the top ten hold approximately 4.2%. No cognate antigen is known for these TCRs. The sequenced material came from blood. The receptors shown here come from a girl aged 5-17 years with multiple sclerosis.

This chain joins TRBV6-1 and TRBJ2-3; 10 nucleotides line up with TRBD1. The germline V gene encodes CDR1 MNHNS and CDR2 SASEGT. This CDR3 contains 16 residues. V was clipped by 6 bases and J by 4 bases; unmatched bases: 10. The CDR3 sequence is CASRATDRGLPDTQYF. For the CDR3, the DNA is TGTGCCAGCAGAGCAACCGACAGGGGGCTTCCAGATACGCAGTATTTT.

This chain uses TRBV6-5 with TRBJ1-1; the D gene is possibly TRBD1 (6 bases). CDR1 is MNHEY, CDR2 SVGAGI, per germline. This CDR3 is built from 14 residues. The germline V and J ends were trimmed by 6 bases and 4 bases, with 15 bases remaining between them. The CDR3 sequence: CASRSGWGATEAFF. CDR3 nucleotides: TGTGCCAGCAGATCAGGGTGGGGGGCCACTGAAGCTTTCTTT.

V gene TRBV20-1 combines with J gene TRBJ2-1, with 10 bases that match TRBD2. Per the germline V gene, CDR1 is DFQATT and CDR2 is SNEGSKA (reference sequence). The CDR3 length is 18 residues. The V and J ends lost 3 bases and 0 bases, in that order; junction bases with no gene match: 11. The CDR3 bases are TGCAGTGCTAGGGTGGCTAGCGGGAGAGCGAGCTCCTACAATGAGCAGTTCTTC. Protein: CSARVASGRASSYNEQFF.

The J gene is TRBJ1-2, the V gene TRBV29-1; no firm D call. V was cut by 0 bases and J by 8 bases, with 13 bases left in between. In germline, CDR1 is SQVTM, CDR2 ANQGSEA. This CDR3 is 13 amino acids long. DNA for the CDR3: TGCAGCGTTGAAGAGAGGAGGGTAGGCGGCTACACCTTC. Amino acid sequence: CSVEERRVGGYTF.

The chain employs TRBV20-1 and TRBJ2-1; a possible D gene is TRBD1 (5 bases). In germline, CDR1 is DFQATT, CDR2 SNEGSKA (reference sequence). This CDR3 spans 14 amino acids. The germline V and J ends were trimmed by 6 bases and 4 bases, with 16 bases remaining between them. CDR3 nucleotide sequence: TGCAGTGCCCTGACTGCAGGGTCTTACAATGAGCAGTTCTTC. Translated, it gives CSALTAGSYNEQFF.

This chain uses TRBV7-9 with TRBJ2-7; perhaps TRBD2 as D (5 bases). Trimming pared 4 bases from V and 3 bases from J, leaving 13 bases between. Germline-derived CDR1 and CDR2 are SEHNR and FQNEAQ (reference sequence). The CDR3 consists of 14 residues. CDR3: CASSSLGDYYEQYF. CDR3 bases: TGTGCCAGCAGCTCGCTAGGAGACTACTACGAGCAGTACTTC. Full variable domain (missing parts from reference TRBV7-9 and TRBJ2-7): DTGVSQNPRHKITKRGQNVTFRCDPISEHNRLYWYRQTLGQGPEFLTYFQNEAQLEKSRLLSDRFSAERPKGSFSTLEIQRTEQGDSAMYLCASSSLGDYYEQYFGPGTRLTVT.

Note on this clonotype: A read error may produce the germline difference seen at one junction end. This chain uses TRBV7-7 with TRBJ2-7; 12 bases agree with TRBD1. The length of the CDR3 is 15 residues. CDR1 is SSHAT, CDR2 FNYEAQ, per germline (reference sequence). The CDR3 sequence is CASSLAGTGGDEQYF. The CDR3 bases are TGTGCTAGCAGCTTAGCTGGGACAGGGGGCGACGAGCAGTACTTC.

This clonotype was recorded a few times. V and J are TRBV29-1 and TRBJ2-7; D ambiguous. Germline CDR1 SQVTM, CDR2 ANQGSEA. The CDR3 covers 11 residues. The V and J ends lost 1 base and 3 bases respectively, with 4 bases between them. DNA of the CDR3: TGCAGCGTTGAAGTTCACTACGAGCAGTACTTC. Its translation is CSVEVHYEQYF.

The chain joins TRBV9 to TRBJ2-7; D is possibly TRBD1 (6 bases). The CDR3 loop spans 12 amino acids. The V gene lost 7 bases and the J gene lost 0 bases, with 8 bases spanning the gap. CDR1 SGDLS and CDR2 YYNGEE come from the germline V gene. As DNA, the CDR3 is TGTGCCAGCGGACAGAACTCCTACGAGCAGTACTTC. This translates into CASGQNSYEQYF.

The table lists this clonotype with a few counts. The CDR3 region is CSAGTSSNTDTQYF. The CDR3 coding sequence is TGCAGTGCTGGGACTAGCAGTAACACAGATACGCAGTATTTT. The chain employs TRBV20-1 and TRBJ2-3, with 9 bases lining up with TRBD2. Germline lookup yields CDR1 DFQATT and CDR2 SNEGSKA (reference sequence). The CDR3 is 14 residues long. The V gene end was trimmed by 5 bases and the J gene end by 2 bases; junction bases not matched to a gene: 5.

V gene TRBV2 combines with J gene TRBJ2-3; the D gene is possibly TRBD2 (5 bases). The CDR3 covers 15 residues. Germline V gene sequence: CDR1 SNHLY, CDR2 FYNNEI. V was clipped by 3 bases and J by 1 base, with 11 bases between them. This chain's CDR3 is CASSDGGRRTDTQYF. CDR3 nucleotides: TGTGCCAGCAGTGATGGCGGGCGGCGCACAGATACGCAGTATTTT.

The gene calls are TRBV29-1 and TRBJ2-3; D perhaps matches TRBD1 (6 bases). The V and J ends lost 8 bases and 2 bases respectively, with 20 bases between them. The germline gives CDR1 SQVTM, CDR2 ANQGSEA. The length of the CDR3 is 15 residues. CDR3 DNA sequence: TGCAGCACCAATCCCTTCGACAGGACCACAGATACGCAGTATTTT. Protein: CSTNPFDRTTDTQYF.

The V gene is TRBV7-2, the J gene TRBJ2-5, with 7 positions matching TRBD2. Per the germline V gene, CDR1 is SGHTA and CDR2 is FQGNSA. CDR3 length equals 15 residues. J was trimmed by 5 bases and V by 5 bases; bases with no gene match: 11. CDR3 bases: TGTGCCAGCAGCCGGGGACTATATCGTGATGAGACCCAGTACTTC. Its protein is CASSRGLYRDETQYF.

The rearrangement links TRBV7-9 to TRBJ2-7; 7 positions agree with TRBD2. The CDR3 has 18 amino acids. V lost 1 base, J lost 2 bases, and 14 bases stayed unmatched. The germline V gene encodes CDR1 SEHNR and CDR2 FQNEAQ (reference sequence). CDR3 DNA sequence: TGTGCCAGCAGCTTAGTTCCCCCCATGAGCGGGACGACCTACGAGCAGTACTTC. Translating it yields CASSLVPPMSGTTYEQYF. Using reference TRBV7-9 and TRBJ2-7 for the parts outside the CDR3, the full variable domain is DTGVSQNPRHKITKRGQNVTFRCDPISEHNRLYWYRQTLGQGPEFLTYFQNEAQLEKSRLLSDRFSAERPKGSFSTLEIQRTEQGDSAMYLCASSLVPPMSGTTYEQYFGPGTRLTVT.

The V call is TRBV5-1, the J call TRBJ2-1, with D hard to call. Germline CDR1 is SGHRS and CDR2 is YFSETQ. V lost 0 bases and J 9 bases, leaving 13 bases between the germline ends. The CDR3 sequence is 14 residues long. For the CDR3, the DNA is TGCGCCAGCAGCTTGGATCCACCCTTCGGTGAGCAGTTCTTC. Protein sequence: CASSLDPPFGEQFF. The full variable domain, in which reference TRBV5-1 and TRBJ2-1 provide the parts outside the CDR3, is KAGVTQTPRYLIKTRGQQVTLSCSPISGHRSVSWYQQTPGQGLQFLFEYFSETQRNKGNFPGRFSGRQFSNSRSEMNVSTLELGDSALYLCASSLDPPFGEQFFGPGTRLTVL.

For the CDR3, the DNA is TGTGCCAGCAGCTCCAGCCGGGACAAGACAGATACGCAGTATTTT. Its protein is CASSSSRDKTDTQYF. The chain has TRBV7-3 and TRBJ2-3; the D gene is possibly TRBD1 (6 bases). V lost 4 bases and J lost 3, with 14 bases in between. The CDR3 has 15 residues. Germline V gene lookup returns CDR1 SGHTA and CDR2 FQGTGA. Using reference TRBV7-3 and TRBJ2-3 for the parts outside the CDR3, the full variable domain is GAGVSQTPSNKVTEKGKYVELRCDPISGHTALYWYRQSLGQGPEFLIYFQGTGAADDSGLPNDRFFAVRPEGSVSTLKIQRTERGDSAVYLCASSSSRDKTDTQYFGPGTRLTVL.

This clonotype appeared a few times. The rearrangement links TRBV2 to TRBJ1-6, with a tentative D call TRBD1 (5 bases). The CDR3 is 19 amino acids. Germline V gene sequence: CDR1 SNHLY, CDR2 FYNNEI. Trimming removed 3 bases at V and 0 bases at J, with 18 bases between. CDR3 in DNA: TGTGCCAGCAGTGACGGATCGGGCGGGGCCAGCTCCTATAATTCACCCCTCCACTTT. This encodes CASSDGSGGASSYNSPLHF.

J is TRBJ2-1 and V is TRBV3-1; TRBD2 might be the D (5 bases). V lost 4 bases, J lost 2 bases, and 15 bases lay in between. This CDR3 has 16 residues. Germline V gives CDR1 LGHDT, CDR2 YNNKEL (reference sequence). CDR3 sequence reads: CASSPPVAGTYNEQFF. Written as DNA, the CDR3 is TGTGCCAGCAGCCCCCCAGTCGCGGGCACCTACAATGAGCAGTTCTTC.

The chain employs TRBV24-1 and TRBJ2-7; D is unresolved. The J call may not be correct, given that the DNA end is closer to TRBJ2-5. This CDR3 has 14 amino acids. CDR1 KGHDR and CDR2 SFDVKD come from the germline V gene. CDR3 sequence: CATSDSTIAETQYF. CDR3 nucleotides: TGTGCCACCAGTGATTCCACAATAGCCGAGACCCAGTACTTC.

The rearrangement links TRBV7-3 to TRBJ1-2; D remains ambiguous. This CDR3 is built from 15 residues. Trimming stripped 5 bases from V and 4 bases from J, with 17 bases between. The germline gives CDR1 SGHTA, CDR2 FQGTGA. The CDR3 region is CASSPNSGEFYGYTF. CDR3 DNA sequence: TGTGCCAGCAGCCCTAATTCGGGAGAATTCTATGGCTACACCTTC. Looking up the rest from reference TRBV7-3 and TRBJ1-2 gives the full variable domain: GAGVSQTPSNKVTEKGKYVELRCDPISGHTALYWYRQSLGQGPEFLIYFQGTGAADDSGLPNDRFFAVRPEGSVSTLKIQRTERGDSAVYLCASSPNSGEFYGYTFGSGTRLTVV.

The chain joins TRBV12-3 or TRBV12-4 to TRBJ2-1, with 10 bases that match TRBD1. J lost 9 bases, V lost 3 bases, and 11 bases had no gene match. CDR3 length: 16 amino acids. The CDR3 sequence is CASSFLPGQGYGEQFF. Here the CDR3 DNA reads TGTGCCAGCAGTTTTTTACCGGGACAGGGGTACGGTGAGCAGTTCTTC.

V usage is TRBV7-9 and J usage is TRBJ1-2, with 9 bases fitting TRBD1. Germline assignment: CDR1 SEHNR and CDR2 FQNEAQ (reference sequence). This CDR3 comprises 14 residues. J gave up 6 bases and V 5 bases, and 7 bases lay outside the gene matches. The CDR3 spells CASSAVRDRDGYTF. In DNA form, the CDR3 reads TGTGCCAGCAGCGCAGTACGGGACAGGGATGGCTACACCTTC.

V usage is TRBV6-1 and J usage is TRBJ2-5; weak D call: TRBD1 (6 bases). Germline loops: CDR1 MNHNS, CDR2 SASEGT. The CDR3 is made up of 14 amino acids. Trimming shortened V by 6 bases and J by 4 bases, and 15 bases separated the two germline ends. In nucleotides, the CDR3 is TGTGCCAGCAGGAACAGGGCTTGGGGAGAGACCCAGTACTTC. Encoded protein: CASRNRAWGETQYF.

V is TRBV7-9 and J is TRBJ2-7; D is ambiguous. V dropped 5 bases and J dropped 3 bases, with 8 bases sitting between them. CDR3 length: 12 amino acids. Per germline, CDR1 SEHNR and CDR2 FQNEAQ (reference sequence). The DNA of the CDR3 is TGTGCCAGCAGCAAGGACCGCTACGAGCAGTACTTC. Amino acid sequence: CASSKDRYEQYF.

The chain joins TRBV12-3 or TRBV12-4 to TRBJ2-2, with D perhaps TRBD1 (6 bases). The CDR3 runs 14 residues. V lost 11 bases, J lost 1 base, and 14 bases lay in between. The DNA for the CDR3 is TGTGCCTATAAACAGGGAAAGAACACCGGGGAGCTGTTTTTT. It specifies CAYKQGKNTGELFF.

This clonotype was recorded once. The chain joins TRBV6-6 to TRBJ2-7; D uncertain. V lost 5 bases and J 1 base, leaving 9 bases between the germline ends. Germline CDR1 reads MNHNY; CDR2 reads SVGAGI (reference sequence). The CDR3 contains 13 residues. The DNA of the CDR3 is TGTGCCAGCAGTGCGGACGGTTCCTACGAGCAGTACTTC. Translation: CASSADGSYEQYF.

This clonotype appeared a few times. J is TRBJ1-2 and V is TRBV15; D is undetermined. CDR1 and CDR2 from the germline V gene are LNHNV and YYDKDF (reference sequence). V was pared by 3 bases and J by 4 bases, with 12 bases between. The CDR3 extends over 14 amino acids. The CDR3 region is CATSRDGGAYGYTF. In DNA, the CDR3 is TGTGCCACCAGCAGGGACGGCGGAGCCTATGGCTACACCTTC.

CDR3 nucleotide sequence: TGCAGCGGGGCCACGGGATATGGCTACACCTTC. This codes for CSGATGYGYTF. The rearrangement uses TRBV29-1 and TRBJ1-2; the D is unclear. The CDR3 is made up of 11 amino acids. Germline V gene data show CDR1 as SQVTM and CDR2 as ANQGSEA. Trimming left V 7 bases short and J 5 bases short, with 11 bases between.

The V gene is TRBV27, the J gene TRBJ2-4; D unclear. Germline V lookup: CDR1 MNHEY, CDR2 SMNVEV (reference sequence). The V gene lost 6 bases and the J gene lost 9 bases, with 12 bases spanning the gap. This CDR3 is 12 amino acids long. CDR3 DNA sequence: TGTGCCAGCAGAGGAACGAAGGGCATTCAGTACTTC. Translated: CASRGTKGIQYF.

This rearrangement joins TRBV7-2 to TRBJ2-1; 9 positions match TRBD2. Germline V gene data show CDR1 as SGHTA and CDR2 as FQGNSA. The CDR3 is 15 residues long. The J segment lost 4 bases and the V segment lost 6 bases, leaving 7 bases of the junction unmatched. CDR3 in DNA: TGTGCCAGCAGGATTCCGGGACTAGCATACAATGAGCAGTTCTTC. Its translation is CASRIPGLAYNEQFF.

The rearrangement joins TRBV9 to TRBJ2-1; D is ambiguous. The ends were cut back, 4 bases at V and 5 bases at J, with 10 bases in the middle. Germline loops: CDR1 SGDLS, CDR2 YYNGEE. This CDR3 contains 13 residues. The CDR3 loop is CASSPSPHNEQFF. The CDR3 DNA reads as TGTGCCAGCAGCCCTAGTCCCCACAATGAGCAGTTCTTC. Full variable domain (outside the CDR3, taken from reference TRBV9 and TRBJ2-1): DSGVTQTPKHLITATGQRVTLRCSPRSGDLSVYWYQQSLDQGLQFLIQYYNGEERAKGNILERFSAQQFPDLHSELNLSSLELGDSALYFCASSPSPHNEQFFGPGTRLTVL.